A selection of T cell receptor beta chains follows, all from one sample in a study of glioma-infiltrating T cells after dendritic cell vaccination. Produced via immunoSEQ multiplex PCR; TCRdb's table is partial and in-frame only. The profile covers around 90,000 clones, with 79% appearing a single time and around 5.4% taken by the ten largest. This sample comprised blood, obtained before dendritic cell vaccination. The receptor set was obtained from a human donor with glioblastoma. Each CDR3 is given with its conserved first and last residue. Each record gives: clone size, D gene, CDR3 length, J gene, V gene, CDR3 DNA, CDR3 protein. D genes are given only for firm matches. Clone size, where shown, is once, few, many, or a class for clones that have expanded.

clone_size: .; d_call: .; cdr3_length: 11; j_call: TRBJ1-4; v_call: TRBV20-1; cdr3_nt: TGCAGTGCTATATTAAATGAAAAACTGTTTTTT; cdr3_aa: CSAILNEKLFF
clone_size: .; d_call: .; cdr3_length: 15; j_call: TRBJ2-1; v_call: TRBV5-4; cdr3_nt: TGTGCCAGCAGCTTGAGGAGGGCCAAAGGGATTGAGCAGTTCTTC; cdr3_aa: CASSLRRAKGIEQFF
clone_size: .; d_call: .; cdr3_length: 20; j_call: TRBJ1-6; v_call: TRBV5-1; cdr3_nt: TGCGCCAGCAGCTTGGTAGGGCGAGAGCAAAGGGGCAATCTCAATTCACCCCTCCACTTT; cdr3_aa: CASSLVGREQRGNLNSPLHF
clone_size: .; d_call: TRBD2; cdr3_length: 14; j_call: TRBJ2-3; v_call: TRBV10-3; cdr3_nt: TGTGCCACCCTCCCGGGAGGGGGCACAGATACGCAGTATTTT; cdr3_aa: CATLPGGGTDTQYF
clone_size: few; d_call: .; cdr3_length: 13; j_call: TRBJ1-6; v_call: TRBV7-6; cdr3_nt: TGTGCCAGCAGCTTAGATGAGCGTTCACCCCTCCACTTT; cdr3_aa: CASSLDERSPLHF
clone_size: .; d_call: .; cdr3_length: 17; j_call: TRBJ2-7; v_call: TRBV5-1; cdr3_nt: TGCGCCAGCAGCTTATTTTTGGGGGGCCTGTCAGGGGGCGAGCAGTACTTC; cdr3_aa: CASSLFLGGLSGGEQYF
clone_size: few; d_call: TRBD1; cdr3_length: 15; j_call: TRBJ1-1; v_call: TRBV2; cdr3_nt: TGTGCCAGCAGTGGACAGGGGGCGATGAACACTGAAGCTTTCTTT; cdr3_aa: CASSGQGAMNTEAFF
clone_size: few; d_call: .; cdr3_length: 16; j_call: TRBJ1-5; v_call: TRBV19; cdr3_nt: TGTGCCAACCCGAACCACGACAGGTATAGCAATCAGCCCCAGCATTTT; cdr3_aa: CANPNHDRYSNQPQHF
clone_size: .; d_call: TRBD1; cdr3_length: 17; j_call: TRBJ2-1; v_call: TRBV27; cdr3_nt: TGTGCCAGCAGTTCCACCCTAACAGGGGGAACCTACAATGAGCAGTTCTTC; cdr3_aa: CASSSTLTGGTYNEQFF
clone_size: .; d_call: .; cdr3_length: 14; j_call: TRBJ1-2; v_call: TRBV10-3; cdr3_nt: TGTGCCATCGCCACAGGGAATTGGTTCTATGGCTACACCTTC; cdr3_aa: CAIATGNWFYGYTF
clone_size: .; d_call: .; cdr3_length: 15; j_call: TRBJ2-7; v_call: TRBV5-6; cdr3_nt: TGTGCCAGCAGCTTGGCCGAGGGGGGGAACTACGAGCAGTACTTC; cdr3_aa: CASSLAEGGNYEQYF
clone_size: .; d_call: TRBD2; cdr3_length: 15; j_call: TRBJ2-5; v_call: TRBV6-5; cdr3_nt: TGTGCCAGCAGTTACTCCGTAGCGGGAAGCGAGACCCAGTACTTC; cdr3_aa: CASSYSVAGSETQYF
clone_size: .; d_call: TRBD2; cdr3_length: 14; j_call: TRBJ2-1; v_call: TRBV19; cdr3_nt: TGTGCCAGTAGTACGCAACTAGCGGGGAATGAGCAGTTCTTC; cdr3_aa: CASSTQLAGNEQFF
clone_size: .; d_call: .; cdr3_length: 15; j_call: TRBJ1-5; v_call: TRBV12-5; cdr3_nt: TGTGCTAGTGGCCCGACAGCCTATAGCAATCAGCCCCAGCATTTT; cdr3_aa: CASGPTAYSNQPQHF
clone_size: .; d_call: .; cdr3_length: 17; j_call: TRBJ1-3; v_call: TRBV18; cdr3_nt: TGTGCCAGCTCACCCTTGGCGACAGACTCTTCTGGAAACACCATATATTTT; cdr3_aa: CASSPLATDSSGNTIYF
clone_size: .; d_call: .; cdr3_length: 14; j_call: TRBJ1-1; v_call: TRBV11-1; cdr3_nt: TGTGCCAGCAGCTTAGAGATGCGGGACACTGAAGCTTTCTTT; cdr3_aa: CASSLEMRDTEAFF
clone_size: .; d_call: .; cdr3_length: 16; j_call: TRBJ1-1; v_call: TRBV4-1; cdr3_nt: TGCGCCAGCAGCCTCGGCGTGGGGGCCATGAACACTGAAGCTTTCTTT; cdr3_aa: CASSLGVGAMNTEAFF
clone_size: once; d_call: TRBD1; cdr3_length: 16; j_call: TRBJ1-1; v_call: TRBV18; cdr3_nt: TGTGCCAGCTCACCTGTTCCCAGGGACAGGGACACTGAAGCTTTCTTT; cdr3_aa: CASSPVPRDRDTEAFF
clone_size: .; d_call: TRBD2; cdr3_length: 16; j_call: TRBJ2-2; v_call: TRBV18; cdr3_nt: TGTGCCAGCTCACCACCGGGACTAGTCGGGCCCGGGGAGCTGTTTTTT; cdr3_aa: CASSPPGLVGPGELFF
clone_size: once; d_call: .; cdr3_length: 15; j_call: TRBJ1-2; v_call: TRBV7-8; cdr3_nt: TGTGCCAGCAGCCCCGCGGGGGGCGTTAGTAATGGCTACACCTTC; cdr3_aa: CASSPAGGVSNGYTF
clone_size: few; d_call: .; cdr3_length: 15; j_call: TRBJ1-6; v_call: TRBV30; cdr3_nt: TGTGCCTGGAGTGTATCTACCGCATCTAATTCACCCCTCCACTTT; cdr3_aa: CAWSVSTASNSPLHF
clone_size: .; d_call: .; cdr3_length: 12; j_call: TRBJ1-2; v_call: TRBV9; cdr3_nt: TGTGCCAGCAGCGTCTTCGGAGATGGCTACACCTTC; cdr3_aa: CASSVFGDGYTF
clone_size: .; d_call: TRBD2; cdr3_length: 15; j_call: TRBJ2-7; v_call: TRBV6-6; cdr3_nt: TGTGCCAGCAGTAAGAGCGGGGCTAGCTCCTACGAGCAGTACTTC; cdr3_aa: CASSKSGASSYEQYF
clone_size: .; d_call: .; cdr3_length: 15; j_call: TRBJ1-2; v_call: TRBV9; cdr3_nt: TGTGCCAGCAGCCCAAGCGGGACCCTTCGGGATGGCTACACCTTC; cdr3_aa: CASSPSGTLRDGYTF
clone_size: once; d_call: .; cdr3_length: 13; j_call: TRBJ2-7; v_call: TRBV6-4; cdr3_nt: TGTGCCAGCAGTGAGGGCCCCTGGAACGAGCAGTACTTC; cdr3_aa: CASSEGPWNEQYF
clone_size: .; d_call: TRBD2; cdr3_length: 17; j_call: TRBJ2-7; v_call: TRBV6-1; cdr3_nt: TGTGCCAGCAGTGCCTCCGGGACGCCGGGAGGAACCTACGAGCAGTACTTC; cdr3_aa: CASSASGTPGGTYEQYF
clone_size: .; d_call: TRBD1; cdr3_length: 16; j_call: TRBJ2-7; v_call: TRBV5-4; cdr3_nt: TGTGCCAGCAGCCCTGGTACAGGGGGCGCTTTCTACGAGCAGTACTTC; cdr3_aa: CASSPGTGGAFYEQYF
clone_size: .; d_call: .; cdr3_length: 15; j_call: TRBJ1-5; v_call: TRBV6-5; cdr3_nt: TGTGCCAGCAGCAAAGACAGGCCTCGGGGCCAGCCCCAGCATTTT; cdr3_aa: CASSKDRPRGQPQHF
clone_size: .; d_call: .; cdr3_length: 14; j_call: TRBJ1-2; v_call: TRBV19; cdr3_nt: TGTGCCAGTAGTGTGGGACTCGGGGCCGATGGCTACACCTTC; cdr3_aa: CASSVGLGADGYTF
clone_size: .; d_call: TRBD2; cdr3_length: 12; j_call: TRBJ2-7; v_call: TRBV10-3; cdr3_nt: TGTGCCATCAGTGAGGTCGGGAGGGAACAGTACTTC; cdr3_aa: CAISEVGREQYF
clone_size: .; d_call: TRBD1; cdr3_length: 17; j_call: TRBJ2-7; v_call: TRBV7-9; cdr3_nt: TGTGCCAGCAGCTTAGCGCAGAGTTGGGACAGGGGTTACGAGCAGTACTTC; cdr3_aa: CASSLAQSWDRGYEQYF
clone_size: .; d_call: .; cdr3_length: 15; j_call: TRBJ2-2; v_call: TRBV10-3; cdr3_nt: TGTGCCATCAGTGGGTTGACTGCCAACACCGGGGAGCTGTTTTTT; cdr3_aa: CAISGLTANTGELFF
clone_size: .; d_call: .; cdr3_length: 15; j_call: TRBJ2-1; v_call: TRBV2; cdr3_nt: TGTGCCAGCAGTGATGCCCAGGGGGGTTGGAATGAGCAGTTCTTC; cdr3_aa: CASSDAQGGWNEQFF
clone_size: once; d_call: TRBD1; cdr3_length: 14; j_call: TRBJ1-1; v_call: TRBV18; cdr3_nt: TGTGCCAGCTCTCAAAGACAGGGAAACACTGAAGCTTTCTTT; cdr3_aa: CASSQRQGNTEAFF
clone_size: .; d_call: TRBD1; cdr3_length: 13; j_call: TRBJ1-5; v_call: TRBV2; cdr3_nt: TGTGCCAGCAGTGGGACAGGGAATCAGCCCCAGCATTTT; cdr3_aa: CASSGTGNQPQHF
clone_size: few; d_call: TRBD2; cdr3_length: 15; j_call: TRBJ2-1; v_call: TRBV15; cdr3_nt: TGTGCCACCAGCAGAGATGGGACTAGCTACAATGAGCAGTTCTTC; cdr3_aa: CATSRDGTSYNEQFF
clone_size: .; d_call: TRBD1; cdr3_length: 16; j_call: TRBJ1-1; v_call: TRBV27; cdr3_nt: TGTGCCAGCAGTTTATTGGGACAGAAAATGAACACTGAAGCTTTCTTT; cdr3_aa: CASSLLGQKMNTEAFF
clone_size: .; d_call: .; cdr3_length: 15; j_call: TRBJ2-3; v_call: TRBV5-1; cdr3_nt: TGCGCCAGCAGCCTGCTAGCGACGAGCACAGATACGCAGTATTTT; cdr3_aa: CASSLLATSTDTQYF
clone_size: once; d_call: TRBD1; cdr3_length: 14; j_call: TRBJ2-2; v_call: TRBV2; cdr3_nt: TGTGCCAGCCGAGGGACAGGGAGAACCGGGGAGCTGTTTTTT; cdr3_aa: CASRGTGRTGELFF
clone_size: .; d_call: .; cdr3_length: 14; j_call: TRBJ1-2; v_call: TRBV2; cdr3_nt: TGTGCCAGCAGTGCGGGGTACCAACTCTATGGCTACACCTTC; cdr3_aa: CASSAGYQLYGYTF
clone_size: .; d_call: TRBD2; cdr3_length: 15; j_call: TRBJ2-1; v_call: TRBV19; cdr3_nt: TGTGCCAGTAGTATACCCCGGACTAGCGGGAATGAGCAGTTCTTC; cdr3_aa: CASSIPRTSGNEQFF
clone_size: .; d_call: .; cdr3_length: 17; j_call: TRBJ2-3; v_call: TRBV5-8; cdr3_nt: TGTGCCAGCAGCTTGGAGACAGCCTCGCTCAGCACAGATACGCAGTATTTT; cdr3_aa: CASSLETASLSTDTQYF
clone_size: .; d_call: .; cdr3_length: 12; j_call: TRBJ1-5; v_call: TRBV7-8; cdr3_nt: TGTGCCAGCAGCTTAGTAGATCAGCCCCAGCATTTT; cdr3_aa: CASSLVDQPQHF
clone_size: .; d_call: .; cdr3_length: 11; j_call: TRBJ2-7; v_call: TRBV5-1; cdr3_nt: TGCGCCAGCAGGCAGGGGCACGAGCAGTACTTC; cdr3_aa: CASRQGHEQYF
clone_size: .; d_call: TRBD2; cdr3_length: 14; j_call: TRBJ2-7; v_call: TRBV7-8; cdr3_nt: TGTGCCAGCAGCTTAGCCAGCGGGAGTTACGAGCAGTACTTC; cdr3_aa: CASSLASGSYEQYF
clone_size: .; d_call: .; cdr3_length: 14; j_call: TRBJ1-1; v_call: TRBV19; cdr3_nt: TGTGCCAGTACCCGTGCCCAGGGGTACACTGAAGCTTTCTTT; cdr3_aa: CASTRAQGYTEAFF
clone_size: .; d_call: TRBD2; cdr3_length: 15; j_call: TRBJ2-1; v_call: TRBV11-1; cdr3_nt: TGTGCCAGCACCCCGACGGGAGGGCCGATCAATGAGCAGTTCTTC; cdr3_aa: CASTPTGGPINEQFF
clone_size: .; d_call: .; cdr3_length: 12; j_call: TRBJ1-4; v_call: TRBV4-2; cdr3_nt: TGTGCCAGTCGAGACAGTGGAGAAAAACTGTTTTTT; cdr3_aa: CASRDSGEKLFF
clone_size: .; d_call: TRBD2; cdr3_length: 14; j_call: TRBJ2-7; v_call: TRBV5-1; cdr3_nt: TGCGCCAGCAGCTTGGGTCGGGGGGAAGGGGAGCAGTACTTC; cdr3_aa: CASSLGRGEGEQYF